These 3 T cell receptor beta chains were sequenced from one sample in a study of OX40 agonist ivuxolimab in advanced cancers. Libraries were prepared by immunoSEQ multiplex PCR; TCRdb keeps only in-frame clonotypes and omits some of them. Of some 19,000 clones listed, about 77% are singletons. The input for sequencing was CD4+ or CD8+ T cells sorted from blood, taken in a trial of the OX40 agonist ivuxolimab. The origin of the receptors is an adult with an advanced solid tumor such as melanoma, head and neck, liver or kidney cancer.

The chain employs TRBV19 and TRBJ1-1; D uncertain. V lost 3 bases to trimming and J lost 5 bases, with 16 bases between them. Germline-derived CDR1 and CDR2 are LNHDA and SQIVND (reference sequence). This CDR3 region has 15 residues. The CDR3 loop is CASSMSDSSATEAFF. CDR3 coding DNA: TGTGCCAGTAGTATGTCAGATTCTTCGGCTACTGAAGCTTTCTTT.

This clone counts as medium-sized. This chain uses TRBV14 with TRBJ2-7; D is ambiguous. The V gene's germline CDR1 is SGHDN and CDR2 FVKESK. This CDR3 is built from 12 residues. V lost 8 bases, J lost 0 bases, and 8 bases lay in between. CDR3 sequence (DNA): TGTGCCAGCGGAGAGACCTCCTACGAGCAGTACTTC. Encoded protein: CASGETSYEQYF.

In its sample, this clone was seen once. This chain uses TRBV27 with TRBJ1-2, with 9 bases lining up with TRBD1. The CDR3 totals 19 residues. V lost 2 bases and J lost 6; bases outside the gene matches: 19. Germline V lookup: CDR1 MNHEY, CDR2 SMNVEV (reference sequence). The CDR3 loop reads CASSLKYRDRDVISHGYTF. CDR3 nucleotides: TGTGCCAGCAGTTTAAAGTACCGGGACAGGGATGTAATAAGTCATGGCTACACCTTC.